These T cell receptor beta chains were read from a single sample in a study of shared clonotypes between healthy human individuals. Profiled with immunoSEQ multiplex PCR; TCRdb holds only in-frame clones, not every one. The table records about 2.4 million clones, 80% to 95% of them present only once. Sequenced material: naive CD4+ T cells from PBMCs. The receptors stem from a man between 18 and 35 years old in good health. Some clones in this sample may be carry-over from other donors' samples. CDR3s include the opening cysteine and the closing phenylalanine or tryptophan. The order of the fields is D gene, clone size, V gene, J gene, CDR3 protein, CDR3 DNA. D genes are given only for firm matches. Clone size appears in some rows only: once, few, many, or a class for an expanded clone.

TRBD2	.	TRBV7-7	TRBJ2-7	CASSLGLAEGSSYEQYF	TGTGCCAGCAGCTTAGGACTAGCGGAGGGTTCCTCCTACGAGCAGTACTTC
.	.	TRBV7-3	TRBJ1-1	CASSKVAGTEAFF	TGTGCCAGCAGTAAAGTGGCAGGCACTGAAGCTTTCTTT
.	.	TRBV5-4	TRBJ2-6	CASSLGGSSGANVLTF	TGTGCCAGCAGCTTGGGCGGAAGCTCTGGGGCCAACGTCCTGACTTTC
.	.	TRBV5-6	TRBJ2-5	CASSLSPGETQYF	TGTGCCAGCAGCTTGTCCCCTGGGGAGACCCAGTACTTC
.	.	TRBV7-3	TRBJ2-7	CASSPGGPGPYYSYEQYF	TGTGCCAGCAGCCCCGGGGGGCCGGGACCTTATTACTCCTACGAGCAGTACTTC
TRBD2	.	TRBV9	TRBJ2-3	CASSPRTSGGTDTQYF	TGTGCCAGCAGCCCCCGGACTAGCGGGGGCACAGATACGCAGTATTTT
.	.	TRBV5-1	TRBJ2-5	CASSGGRSGQETQYF	TGCGCCAGCAGCGGGGGGAGGAGCGGTCAAGAGACCCAGTACTTC
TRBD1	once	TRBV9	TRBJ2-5	CASSAAGTGGETQYF	TGTGCCAGCAGCGCCGCCGGGACAGGGGGTGAGACCCAGTACTTC
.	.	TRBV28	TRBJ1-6	CASRQGYNSPLHF	TGTGCCAGCAGACAGGGTTATAATTCACCCCTCCACTTT
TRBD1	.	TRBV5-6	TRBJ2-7	CASSSGQLYEQYF	TGTGCCAGCAGCTCGGGACAGCTCTACGAGCAGTACTTC
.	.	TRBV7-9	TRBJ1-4	CASSPAISPNEKLFF	TGTGCCAGCAGCCCCGCGATAAGCCCTAATGAAAAACTGTTTTTT
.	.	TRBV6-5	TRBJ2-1	CASSYPSGQPYNEQFF	TGTGCCAGCAGTTACCCCAGCGGGCAGCCCTACAATGAGCAGTTCTTC
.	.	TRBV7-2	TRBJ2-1	CASSPGTGRRNEQFF	TGTGCCAGCAGCCCGGGCACAGGTCGTCGAAATGAGCAGTTCTTC
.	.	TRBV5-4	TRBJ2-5	CASSFAGALGYETQYF	TGTGCCAGCAGCTTCGCGGGGGCACTGGGGTATGAGACCCAGTACTTC
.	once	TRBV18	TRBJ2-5	CASSPLSELARETQYF	TGTGCCAGCTCACCACTTTCCGAGTTGGCTCGAGAGACCCAGTACTTC
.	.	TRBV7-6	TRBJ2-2	CASSRGGPGELFF	TGTGCCAGCAGCCGTGGGGGGCCCGGGGAGCTGTTTTTT
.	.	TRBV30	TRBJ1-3	CAWSVGSAGNTIYF	TGTGCCTGGAGTGTCGGCAGCGCGGGGAACACCATATATTTT
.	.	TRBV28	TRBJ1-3	CASSLVPGLSPGNTIYF	TGTGCCAGCAGTTTAGTGCCGGGACTTTCCCCCGGAAACACCATATATTTT
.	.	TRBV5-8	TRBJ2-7	CASSYQGEQYF	TGTGCCAGCAGCTACCAGGGCGAGCAGTACTTC
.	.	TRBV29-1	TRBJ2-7	CSVEIRNEQYF	TGCAGCGTTGAAATTCGGAACGAGCAGTACTTC
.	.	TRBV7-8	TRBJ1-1	CASSLLKDMNTEAFF	TGTGCCAGCAGCTTATTAAAAGATATGAACACTGAAGCTTTCTTT
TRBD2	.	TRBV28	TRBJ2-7	CASSPPRLADFEYF	TGTGCCAGCAGTCCGCCCAGACTAGCGGATTTTGAGTACTTC
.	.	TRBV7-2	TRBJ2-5	CASSLGGLIQETQYF	TGTGCCAGCAGCTTAGGTGGGCTTATCCAAGAGACCCAGTACTTC
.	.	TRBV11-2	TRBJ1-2	CASSPGSERLYGYTF	TGTGCCAGCAGCCCAGGGTCTGAGCGACTTTATGGCTACACCTTC
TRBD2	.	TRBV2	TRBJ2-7	CASSDDGLVGEQYF	TGTGCCAGCAGTGACGATGGACTAGTGGGCGAGCAGTACTTC
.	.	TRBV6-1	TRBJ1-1	CASSERTLTEAFF	TGTGCCAGCAGTGAGCGGACGTTGACTGAAGCTTTCTTT
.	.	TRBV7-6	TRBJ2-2	CASSSGAYLNTGELFF	TGTGCCAGCAGCTCGGGAGCCTACTTAAACACCGGGGAGCTGTTTTTT
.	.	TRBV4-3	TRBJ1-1	CASSQDYPANTEAFF	TGCGCCAGCAGCCAAGATTACCCAGCGAACACTGAAGCTTTCTTT
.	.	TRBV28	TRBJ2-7	CASSFLALSSYEQYF	TGTGCCAGCAGTTTTCTAGCGTTGAGCTCCTACGAGCAGTACTTC
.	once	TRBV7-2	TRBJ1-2	CASSLWKGYTF	TGTGCCAGCAGCTTATGGAAGGGCTACACCTTC
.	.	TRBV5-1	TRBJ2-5	CASSLGRQTQETQYF	TGCGCCAGCAGCTTGGGGCGACAGACCCAAGAGACCCAGTACTTC
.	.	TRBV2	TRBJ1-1	CAGRRLGNTEAFF	TGTGCCGGGCGCCGTCTGGGGAACACTGAAGCTTTCTTT
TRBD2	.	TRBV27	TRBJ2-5	CATGGLAGGEETQYF	TGTGCCACGGGTGGGCTAGCGGGAGGCGAGGAGACCCAGTACTTC
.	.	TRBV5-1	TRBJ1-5	CASSWGGGDQPQHF	TGCGCCAGCAGCTGGGGGGGTGGCGATCAGCCCCAGCATTTT
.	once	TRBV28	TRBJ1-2	CASSRGYGYTF	TGTGCCAGCAGTAGGGGATATGGCTACACCTTC
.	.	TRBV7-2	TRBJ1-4	CASSSGHRGIGEKLFF	TGTGCCAGCAGCTCGGGCCATAGGGGAATTGGAGAAAAACTGTTTTTT
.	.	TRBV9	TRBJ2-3	CASSVADGNTQYF	TGTGCCAGCAGCGTAGCTGACGGGAATACGCAGTATTTT
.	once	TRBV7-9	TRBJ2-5	CASSPGTAQETQYF	TGTGCCAGCAGCCCCGGGACGGCTCAAGAGACCCAGTACTTC
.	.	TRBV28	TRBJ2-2	CASSSKRETNTGELFF	TGTGCCAGCAGTTCGAAACGGGAGACCAACACCGGGGAGCTGTTTTTT
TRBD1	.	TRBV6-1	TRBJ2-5	CASKRDRVAETQYF	TGTGCCAGCAAGCGGGACAGGGTTGCGGAGACCCAGTACTTC
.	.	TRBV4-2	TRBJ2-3	CASSRAADTQYF	TGTGCCAGCAGCCGGGCGGCAGATACGCAGTATTTT
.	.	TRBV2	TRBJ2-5	CASSLMDKDQETQYF	TGTGCCAGCAGCCTGATGGACAAGGACCAAGAGACCCAGTACTTC
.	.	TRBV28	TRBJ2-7	CASSLQRQGGYEQYF	TGTGCCAGCAGTTTGCAACGGCAGGGGGGATACGAGCAGTACTTC
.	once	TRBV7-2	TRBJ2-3	CASSLMSTDTQYF	TGTGCCAGCAGCTTAATGAGCACAGATACGCAGTATTTT
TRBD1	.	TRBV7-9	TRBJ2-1	CASSLRDRDNEQFF	TGTGCCAGCAGCCTAAGGGACAGGGATAATGAGCAGTTCTTC
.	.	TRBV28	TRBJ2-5	CASSPSWDQETQYF	TGTGCCAGCAGCCCCTCCTGGGATCAAGAGACCCAGTACTTC
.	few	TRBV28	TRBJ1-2	CASTLGLYGYTF	TGTGCCAGCACTTTGGGCCTCTATGGCTACACCTTC
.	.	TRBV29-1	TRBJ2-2	CSVVGSTNTGELFF	TGCAGCGTTGTTGGGTCCACGAACACCGGGGAGCTGTTTTTT
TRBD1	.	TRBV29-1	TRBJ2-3	CSVTGVLTDTQYF	TGCAGCGTAACAGGGGTTCTCACAGATACGCAGTATTTT
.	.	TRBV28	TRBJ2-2	CASSLYAGVAGELFF	TGTGCCAGCAGTTTATACGCAGGGGTGGCCGGGGAGCTGTTTTTT
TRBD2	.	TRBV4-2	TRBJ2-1	CASSPVLAGGYNEQFF	TGTGCCAGCAGTCCAGTACTAGCGGGAGGGTACAATGAGCAGTTCTTC
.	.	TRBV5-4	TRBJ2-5	CASSPLGGPQETQYF	TGTGCCAGCAGCCCCCTGGGGGGCCCTCAAGAGACCCAGTACTTC
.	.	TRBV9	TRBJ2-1	CASSVVPGPGEQFF	TGTGCCAGCAGCGTAGTTCCCGGCCCCGGGGAGCAGTTCTTC
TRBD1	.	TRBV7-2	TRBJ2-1	CASSPAEGGYPLEQFF	TGTGCCAGCAGCCCTGCCGAAGGGGGCTACCCGTTGGAGCAGTTCTTC